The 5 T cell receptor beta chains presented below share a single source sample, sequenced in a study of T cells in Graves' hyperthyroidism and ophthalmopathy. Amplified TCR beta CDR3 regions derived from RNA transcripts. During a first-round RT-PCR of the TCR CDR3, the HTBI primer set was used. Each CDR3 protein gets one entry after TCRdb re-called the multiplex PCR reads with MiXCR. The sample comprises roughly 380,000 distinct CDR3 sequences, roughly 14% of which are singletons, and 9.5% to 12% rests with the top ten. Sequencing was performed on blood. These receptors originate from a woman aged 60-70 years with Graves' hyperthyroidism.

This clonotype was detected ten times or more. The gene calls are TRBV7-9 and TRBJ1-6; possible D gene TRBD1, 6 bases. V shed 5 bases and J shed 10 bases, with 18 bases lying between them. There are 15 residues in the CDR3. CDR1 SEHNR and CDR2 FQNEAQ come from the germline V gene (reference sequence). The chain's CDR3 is CASSPSGASGSPLHF. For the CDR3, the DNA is TGTGCCAGCAGCCCATCAGGGGCCTCTGGATCACCCCTCCACTTT.

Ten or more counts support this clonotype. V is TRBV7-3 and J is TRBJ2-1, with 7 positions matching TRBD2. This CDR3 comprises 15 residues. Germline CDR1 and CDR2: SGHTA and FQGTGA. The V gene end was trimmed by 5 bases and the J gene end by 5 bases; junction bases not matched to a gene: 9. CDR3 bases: TGTGCCAGCAGCAGTAGGAGCGGGATTGACAATGAGCAGTTCTTC. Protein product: CASSSRSGIDNEQFF.

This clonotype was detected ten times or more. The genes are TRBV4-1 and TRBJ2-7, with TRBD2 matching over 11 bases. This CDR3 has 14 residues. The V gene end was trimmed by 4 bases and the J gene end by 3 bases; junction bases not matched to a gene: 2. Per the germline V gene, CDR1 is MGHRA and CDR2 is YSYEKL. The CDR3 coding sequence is TGCGCCAGCAGCCCCCTAGCGGGAGGCTACGAGCAGTACTTC. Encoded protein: CASSPLAGGYEQYF.

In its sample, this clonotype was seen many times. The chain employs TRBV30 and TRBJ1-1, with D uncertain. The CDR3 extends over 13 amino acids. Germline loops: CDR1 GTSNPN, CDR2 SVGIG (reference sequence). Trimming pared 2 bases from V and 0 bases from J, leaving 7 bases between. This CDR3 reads CAWSPGLNTEAFF. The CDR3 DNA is TGTGCCTGGAGTCCGGGCCTGAACACTGAAGCTTTCTTT.

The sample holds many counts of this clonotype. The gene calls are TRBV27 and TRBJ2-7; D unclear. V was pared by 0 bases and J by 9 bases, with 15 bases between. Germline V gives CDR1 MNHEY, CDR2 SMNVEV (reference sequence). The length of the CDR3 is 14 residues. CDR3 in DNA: TGTGCCAGCAGTTTATCGTACCGGCCGGGTAGGCAGTACTTC. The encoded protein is CASSLSYRPGRQYF.